The present entry profiles one TCR beta chain with its context. The antigen is undetermined. When replicate PCRs were run on sorted subsets, they used 200 to 250 ng DNA, 28,000 or so T cell genomes. Sequencing was performed with immunoSEQ multiplex PCR; in TCRdb, only in-frame clones are kept and a portion is missing. This sample carries roughly 2.2 million clones, 80% to 95% of them seen once, and the ten largest clones take under 0.45%. The CDR3 is 13 amino acids. The J segment lost 2 bases and the V segment lost 8 bases, leaving 0 bases of the junction unmatched. Germline V CDR1 and CDR2: MNHNS, SASEGT. This sample was included in a study of shared clonotypes between healthy human individuals. Study-wide findings and caveats: Shared across a few donors were around 5% of the naive CD4 clonotypes. Genetic and exposure-history diversity was limited by the few donors. All-four-donor shared clonotypes had higher generation probabilities than non-shared clonotypes did.

The J gene is TRBJ1-4, the V gene TRBV6-1, with TRBD1 matching 9 bases. The sequenced sample was naive CD4+ T cells from PBMCs. Indicated subset: CD45RA+ positively selected. The receptor was isolated from a young man in good health. Some clones in this sample may be carry-over from other donors' samples. CDR3 region: CASGQGTNEKLFF. CDR3 DNA: TGTGCCAGCGGACAGGGGACTAATGAAAAACTGTTTTTT.